Listed here are 32 T cell receptor beta chains from one sample, sequenced in a study of PD-1 blockade in classical Hodgkin lymphoma. Assay: immunoSEQ multiplex PCR; the TCRdb copy retains only in-frame clones and omits some. The repertoire includes tens of thousands of clones, 80% to 85% of them detected once, and over 3% sits in the top ten. Time point specified: cycle 4 day 1 (C4D1), after more than five weeks of nivolumab. The patients all showed relapse after autologous stem cell transplantation, while their brentuximab vedotin exposure varied. From thawed PBMCs, CD4+ T cells were purified using magnetic negative selection. This sample comprised CD4+ T cells from blood, obtained before the fourth cycle of nivolumab. The receptors were gathered from a human donor with classical Hodgkin lymphoma.

This clone occurred a few times. The J gene is TRBJ1-6, the V gene TRBV19; D is unresolved. The CDR3 runs 14 residues. The V and J ends lost 4 bases and 11 bases respectively, with 15 bases between them. CDR1 is LNHDA and CDR2 is SQIVND in the germline V gene (reference sequence). CDR3 sequence: CASSTPNRLTPLHF. CDR3 DNA: TGTGCCAGTAGTACCCCTAATCGGTTGACACCCCTCCACTTT. Using reference TRBV19 and TRBJ1-6 for the parts outside the CDR3, the full variable domain is DGGITQSPKYLFRKEGQNVTLSCEQNLNHDAMYWYRQDPGQGLRLIYYSQIVNDFQKGDIAEGYSVSREKKESFPLTVTSAQKNPTAFYLCASSTPNRLTPLHFGNGTRLTVT.

The V and J genes are TRBV7-2 and TRBJ1-4; perhaps TRBD1 as D (6 bases). V was shortened by 2 bases and J by 5 bases, with 12 bases between the two germline ends. CDR3 length equals 15 residues. CDR1 is SGHTA, CDR2 FQGNSA, per germline. The CDR3 DNA reads as TGTGCCAGCAGCTTATGGGGGGCCGAGAATGAAAAACTGTTTTTT. It encodes CASSLWGAENEKLFF.

The chain is built from TRBV4-1 and TRBJ2-1, with 11 bases lining up with TRBD2. V lost 3 bases, J lost 5 bases, and 9 bases stayed unmatched. Germline CDR1 MGHRA, CDR2 YSYEKL. The CDR3 is 17 amino acids. The CDR3 here is CASSQTYGTSGDNEQFF. In nucleotides, the CDR3 is TGCGCCAGCAGCCAGACGTACGGGACTAGCGGTGACAATGAGCAGTTCTTC.

In its sample, this clone was seen a few times. Mismatch with germline at one junction end may stem from a read error. V gene TRBV25-1 combines with J gene TRBJ1-2; D call uncertain. There are 11 residues in the CDR3. In germline, CDR1 is MGHDK, CDR2 SYGVNS. CDR3: CASSEFLTLSF. In nucleotides, the CDR3 is TGTGCCAGCAGTGAATTCTTAACCCTCTCGTTC.

The CDR3 bases are TGTGCCTGGAGTGTACCAGACAGGGTGAACACTGAAGCTTTCTTT. This sequence encodes CAWSVPDRVNTEAFF. The rearrangement uses TRBV30 and TRBJ1-1; the match to TRBD1 covers 7 bases. After removal of 0 bases from V and 0 bases from J, the junction contained 4 bases not matched to a gene. The CDR3 is 15 amino acids. CDR1 is GTSNPN, CDR2 SVGIG, per germline (reference sequence).

V and J are TRBV30 and TRBJ1-5; D call uncertain. The germline gives CDR1 GTSNPN, CDR2 SVGIG (reference sequence). The CDR3 sequence is 13 residues long. V lost 0 bases and J lost 6, with 9 bases in between. The CDR3 reads CAWSVAWGQPQHF. The CDR3 bases are TGTGCCTGGAGTGTGGCGTGGGGTCAGCCCCAGCATTTT. Drawing the rest from reference TRBV30 and TRBJ1-5, the complete variable domain is SQTIHQWPATLVQPVGSPLSLECTVEGTSNPNLYWYRQAAGRGLQLLFYSVGIGQISSEVPQNLSASRPQDRQFILSSKKLLLSDSGFYLCAWSVAWGQPQHFGDGTRLSIL.

The rearrangement links TRBV2 to TRBJ2-5; D unclear. Between the trimmed V and J ends, which lost 6 bases and 4 bases, there was a span of 12 bases. This CDR3 comprises 13 residues. Per the germline V gene, CDR1 is SNHLY and CDR2 is FYNNEI. CDR3 in DNA: TGTGCCAGCAGAAGGGTCCTTGGAGAGACCCAGTACTTC. Translated: CASRRVLGETQYF.

The chain recombines TRBV2 with TRBJ1-5; D unclear. CDR1 and CDR2 (germline): SNHLY, FYNNEI. The CDR3 totals 14 residues. Trimming stripped 3 bases from V and 3 bases from J, with 9 bases between. The DNA of the CDR3 is TGTGCCAGCAGTGACTTACAGACCAATCAGCCCCAGCATTTT. Amino acid sequence: CASSDLQTNQPQHF.

The V call is TRBV5-1, the J call TRBJ2-5; D is unresolved. The CDR3 is 13 residues long. Trimming removed 0 bases from V and 2 bases from J, with 5 bases in between. Germline loops: CDR1 SGHRS, CDR2 YFSETQ. The CDR3 DNA reads as TGCGCCAGCAGCTTGGTTGTGCAAGAGACCCAGTACTTC. It codes for CASSLVVQETQYF. Together with reference TRBV5-1 and TRBJ2-5, the CDR3 gives the full variable domain: KAGVTQTPRYLIKTRGQQVTLSCSPISGHRSVSWYQQTPGQGLQFLFEYFSETQRNKGNFPGRFSGRQFSNSRSEMNVSTLELGDSALYLCASSLVVQETQYFGPGTRLLVL.

This clone has just one count. V is TRBV7-6 and J is TRBJ1-2; 7 nucleotides line up with TRBD1. The CDR3 is made up of 13 amino acids. Germline V gene sequence: CDR1 SGHVS, CDR2 FNYEAQ. V lost 2 bases and J lost 3; bases outside the gene matches: 0. CDR3 sequence (DNA): TGTGCCAGCAGCTTACAGGGGGACTATGGCTACACCTTC. It translates to CASSLQGDYGYTF.

The J gene is TRBJ1-5, the V gene TRBV6-1, with a weak D call TRBD1 (6 bases). Trimming shortened V by 6 bases and J by 8 bases, and 11 bases separated the two germline ends. The CDR3 totals 12 residues. The germline CDR1 and CDR2 sequences are MNHNS and SASEGT. CDR3 loop: CASSVPGEPQHF. The CDR3, as DNA: TGTGCCAGCAGCGTCCCAGGGGAGCCCCAGCATTTT.

The CDR3 sequence: CASSTTLKDTQYF. The CDR3 DNA is TGCGCCAGCAGCACTACGTTAAAAGATACGCAGTATTTT. The J gene is TRBJ2-3, the V gene TRBV5-1; D gene unclear. The CDR3 runs to 13 residues. CDR1 and CDR2 from the germline V gene are SGHRS and YFSETQ. With 4 bases removed from V and 5 bases from J, the gap between germline ends came to 11 bases.

CDR3 sequence reads: CASSVQGPPGNIQYF. The CDR3, as DNA: TGTGCCAGCAGCGTACAGGGGCCACCCGGAAACATTCAGTACTTC. The V call is TRBV9, the J call TRBJ2-4; possibly TRBD1 for D (6 bases). The CDR3 consists of 15 residues. V was shortened by 1 base and J by 6 bases, with 14 bases between the two germline ends. Germline V CDR1 and CDR2: SGDLS, YYNGEE.

V and J are TRBV28 and TRBJ2-7; possible D gene TRBD1, 6 bases. The CDR3 totals 13 residues. The germline gives CDR1 MDHEN, CDR2 SYDVKM. V lost 2 bases and J 3 bases, leaving 8 bases between the germline ends. The CDR3 sequence: CASSLKGGYEQYF. CDR3 in DNA: TGTGCCAGCAGTTTAAAAGGGGGCTACGAGCAGTACTTC.

Regarding this clone: Relative to the germline gene, one junction end is altered; a read error may explain this. The chain links TRBV7-7 to TRBJ2-3, with D uncertain. This CDR3 comprises 14 residues. Germline V lookup: CDR1 SSHAT, CDR2 FNYEAQ (reference sequence). The DNA for the CDR3 is TGTGCTAGCAGCTTAGGAAAGTTGTCAGATACGCAGTATTTT. Translating gives CASSLGKLSDTQYF.

This chain links TRBV30 with TRBJ1-5; no firm D call. The CDR3 is 17 amino acids. The germline V gene encodes CDR1 GTSNPN and CDR2 SVGIG (reference sequence). Trimming shortened V by 0 bases and J by 2 bases, and 17 bases separated the two germline ends. The CDR3 here is CAWSVPGPYLGNQPQHF. The CDR3 coding sequence is TGTGCCTGGAGTGTACCTGGACCGTACCTCGGCAATCAGCCCCAGCATTTT.

The chain joins TRBV11-3 to TRBJ1-2; D may be TRBD1 (6 bases). Germline V CDR1 and CDR2: SGHNT, YENEEA. The CDR3 has 15 residues. Trimming took 5 bases from V and 5 from J, leaving 18 bases between them. The CDR3: CASSPDPGGAYGYTF. The CDR3 DNA is TGTGCCAGCAGCCCGGACCCGGGGGGCGCTTATGGCTACACCTTC.

The chain employs TRBV6-5 and TRBJ2-7; 7 bases match TRBD1. After removal of 2 bases from V and 3 bases from J, the junction contained 7 bases not matched to a gene. Germline-derived CDR1 and CDR2 are MNHEY and SVGAGI. The CDR3 loop spans 15 amino acids. CDR3 nucleotides: TGTGCCAGCAGTTACGCCCGGGACAGCATCTACGAGCAGTACTTC. Translation gives CASSYARDSIYEQYF.

The rearrangement links TRBV2 to TRBJ1-2; D remains ambiguous. The CDR3 runs 13 residues. The V and J ends lost 6 bases and 4 bases respectively, with 12 bases between them. Germline V lookup: CDR1 SNHLY, CDR2 FYNNEI. CDR3 nucleotide sequence: TGTGCCAGCAGCCTCGGGGTGGCCTATGGCTACACCTTC. It codes for CASSLGVAYGYTF.

The CDR3 loop is CASSLGVAYGYTF. The CDR3 bases are TGTGCCAGCAGCTTAGGAGTCGCCTATGGCTACACCTTC. The rearrangement uses TRBV7-9 and TRBJ1-2; D is unresolved. Germline V gene lookup returns CDR1 SEHNR and CDR2 FQNEAQ (reference sequence). Deletions cut 1 base from V and 4 bases from J, with 7 bases between. The CDR3 covers 13 residues.

This clone came up a few times. This chain joins TRBV6-6 and TRBJ2-5; TRBD1 agrees at 9 bases. The CDR3 is 15 residues long. The germline V gene encodes CDR1 MNHNY and CDR2 SVGAGI (reference sequence). V gave up 5 bases and J gave up 5 bases; unmatched junction bases: 9. In nucleotides, the CDR3 is TGTGCCAGCAGTCCAAGACAGGGGGGAGAGGAGACCCAGTACTTC. Translating gives CASSPRQGGEETQYF.

The V gene is TRBV5-1, the J gene TRBJ2-5; TRBD2 matches 10 bases. CDR3 length equals 15 residues. Germline CDR1 reads SGHRS; CDR2 reads YFSETQ. After removal of 3 bases from V and 7 bases from J, the junction contained 9 bases not matched to a gene. CDR3 sequence reads: CASSSGTSVRVTQYF. CDR3 nucleotide sequence: TGCGCCAGCAGCTCCGGGACTAGCGTGCGGGTGACCCAGTACTTC.

The chain uses TRBV18 and TRBJ2-2, with 11 bases fitting TRBD1. The trim removed 6 bases at V and 5 bases at J, leaving 8 bases unmatched. CDR3 length: 16 amino acids. The germline gives CDR1 KGHSH, CDR2 LQKENI. This CDR3 is CASSPGQGAMTGELFF. CDR3 nucleotide sequence: TGTGCCAGCTCCCCTGGACAGGGGGCTATGACCGGGGAGCTGTTTTTT.

The chain combines TRBV30 with TRBJ1-6; a weak D match, TRBD1 (6 bases). V was trimmed by 8 bases and J by 7 bases, leaving 18 bases between them. Germline V gene lookup returns CDR1 GTSNPN and CDR2 SVGIG (reference sequence). The CDR3 length is 14 residues. The CDR3 DNA reads as TGTGCCCAGGATACAGGGCGGCACAATTCACCCCTCCACTTT. Protein: CAQDTGRHNSPLHF.

There are a few counts of this clone. The chain carries TRBV5-4 and TRBJ1-6, with TRBD1 as a possible D gene (5 bases). The V gene lost 6 bases and the J gene lost 2 bases, with 15 bases spanning the gap. Germline CDR1 reads SGHNT; CDR2 reads YYREEE (reference sequence). CDR3 length equals 16 residues. DNA of the CDR3: TGTGCCAGCACCTGGGGAGGGGCAACCTATAATTCACCCCTCCACTTT. Translating it yields CASTWGGATYNSPLHF.

This clone was detected only a few times. This sequence joins TRBV5-1 and TRBJ1-1, with 8 bases lining up with TRBD1. The V segment lost 4 bases and the J segment 3 bases; nucleotides outside the gene matches: 5. The CDR3 totals 14 residues. Per the germline V gene, CDR1 is SGHRS and CDR2 is YFSETQ. The CDR3 DNA follows: TGCGCCAGCAGCCCACTGACAGGGGACACTGAAGCTTTCTTT. It codes for CASSPLTGDTEAFF.

This clone was counted once. V and J are TRBV28 and TRBJ2-7; D not resolved. Germline V gene data show CDR1 as MDHEN and CDR2 as SYDVKM. This CDR3 spans 12 amino acids. Trimming pared 3 bases from V and 9 bases from J, leaving 12 bases between. For the CDR3, the DNA is TGTGCCAGCAGTTTCTCCTCTTTCGGGCAGTACTTC. Residues: CASSFSSFGQYF.

The rearrangement links TRBV2 to TRBJ2-3; D gene unclear. Trimming removed 2 bases from V and 7 bases from J, with 10 bases in between. Per the germline V gene, CDR1 is SNHLY and CDR2 is FYNNEI. This CDR3 has 13 residues. Here the CDR3 reads CASSELNDYTQYF. In nucleotides, the CDR3 is TGTGCCAGCAGTGAATTAAACGACTATACGCAGTATTTT.

This rearrangement joins TRBV29-1 to TRBJ1-2; 7 bases are a match to TRBD1. The CDR3 has 14 residues. Germline lookup yields CDR1 SQVTM and CDR2 ANQGSEA. The V gene end was trimmed by 7 bases and the J gene end by 7 bases; junction bases not matched to a gene: 15. The CDR3 protein is CSATTQTGSSGYTF. The CDR3 DNA follows: TGCAGCGCCACCACCCAGACAGGGTCGAGTGGCTACACCTTC. Based on the CDR3 plus reference TRBV29-1 and TRBJ1-2, the full variable domain is SAVISQKPSRDICQRGTSLTIQCQVDSQVTMMFWYRQQPGQSLTLIATANQGSEATYESGFVIDKFPISRPNLTFSTLTVSNMSPEDSSIYLCSATTQTGSSGYTFGSGTRLTVV.

The chain links TRBV5-8 to TRBJ1-2; D uncertain. The CDR3 sequence is 12 residues long. The germline V gene has CDR1 SGHTS and CDR2 YDEGEE. V lost 9 bases to trimming and J lost 4 bases, with 13 bases between them. The CDR3 loop is CATTGRIYGYTF. The CDR3 DNA sequence: TGTGCCACCACTGGACGGATCTATGGCTACACCTTC. The full variable domain, with the rest looked up from reference TRBV5-8 and TRBJ1-2, is EAGVTQSPTHLIKTRGQQATLRCSPISGHTSVYWYQQALGLGLQFLLWYDEGEERNRGNFPPRFSGRQFPNYSSELNVNALELEDSALYLCATTGRIYGYTFGSGTRLTVV.

This clone was seen a few times. This sequence joins TRBV7-2 and TRBJ2-5, with D unclear. The V end lost 5 bases, the J end lost 4 bases, and 11 bases lay between the germline ends. Germline V gene sequence: CDR1 SGHTA, CDR2 FQGNSA. This CDR3 comprises 13 residues. The CDR3 region has the DNA TGTGCCAGCAGCCCCCCCAATACAGAGACCCAGTACTTC. Amino acids: CASSPPNTETQYF.

This sequence joins TRBV7-5 and TRBJ1-2; the table assigns TRBD1, which was not confirmed against the DNA. TRBV7-5 is shown as a pseudogene. The CDR3 consists of 13 residues. The CDR3 spells CARSPQGFYGYTF. The DNA of the CDR3 is TGTGCCAGAAGCCCTCAGGGTTTCTATGGCTACACCTTC.